Listed here are 18 T cell receptor beta chains from one sample, sequenced in a study of blood T cells in healthy people across ages. Primed by a sample-barcoded 5' primer and a J-beta primer mix, a second PCR proceeded for about 6 to 11 cycles. TCRdb independently ran MiXCR on the 5' RACE reads; one entry per CDR3 protein. The data hold 650,000 to 800,000 distinct CDR3 sequences, with about 42% observed a single time. Material: blood. These receptor sequences come from a man aged 55 to 70 in good health.

A few counts support this clonotype. This rearrangement joins TRBV13 to TRBJ2-5; D might be TRBD2 (6 bases). The CDR3 totals 12 residues. Germline loops: CDR1 PRHDT, CDR2 FYEKMQ (reference sequence). CDR3 loop: CDARGIGETQYF. CDR3 coding DNA: TGTGACGCACGGGGGATCGGAGAGACCCAGTACTTC.

The V call is TRBV20-1, the J call TRBJ2-1; tentative D call: TRBD1 (5 bases). Germline CDR1 and CDR2: DFQATT and SNEGSKA (reference sequence). The CDR3 is 16 amino acids. Trimming cost V 3 bases and J 9 bases, with 24 bases left between them. The CDR3 DNA is TGCAGTGCTAGCGTCGCCCCACAGGTCCAGTTAGGTGAGCAGTTCTTC. Translated, it gives CSASVAPQVQLGEQFF.

CDR3 residues: CASSLGLAGPPYEQYF. The CDR3 nucleotides are TGTGCCAGCAGTCTGGGACTAGCGGGGCCCCCTTACGAGCAGTACTTC. The V call is TRBV28, the J call TRBJ2-5; 13 nucleotides agree with TRBD2. The DNA end is a closer match to TRBJ2-7, so the J assignment may be wrong. Germline CDR1 MDHEN, CDR2 SYDVKM. CDR3 length: 16 residues.

V and J are TRBV7-9 and TRBJ2-1; weak D call: TRBD1 (5 bases). The CDR3 has 16 amino acids. Germline CDR1 reads SEHNR; CDR2 reads FQNEAQ (reference sequence). The ends were cut back, 4 bases at V and 6 bases at J, with 19 bases in the middle. CDR3 nucleotide sequence: TGTGCCAGCAGCTCGGAATCGGGTTTTAGGGGCAATGAGCAGTTCTTC. Its protein is CASSSESGFRGNEQFF. The full variable domain, rest sourced from reference TRBV7-9 and TRBJ2-1, is DTGVSQNPRHKITKRGQNVTFRCDPISEHNRLYWYRQTLGQGPEFLTYFQNEAQLEKSRLLSDRFSAERPKGSFSTLEIQRTEQGDSAMYLCASSSESGFRGNEQFFGPGTRLTVL.

J is TRBJ2-7 and V is TRBV2, with 10 nucleotides matching TRBD1. This CDR3 is built from 14 residues. Germline V gene sequence: CDR1 SNHLY, CDR2 FYNNEI. Trimming at V came to 6 bases and at J to 2 bases, leaving 4 bases not matched to a gene. The CDR3 loop reads CASRSGTGAYEQYF. CDR3 DNA sequence: TGTGCCAGCAGATCCGGGACAGGGGCCTACGAGCAGTACTTC.

This chain joins TRBV6-6 and TRBJ2-1, with unresolved D. The CDR3 contains 16 residues. V lost 2 bases, J lost 2 bases, and 13 bases lay in between. Per germline, CDR1 MNHNY and CDR2 SVGAGI (reference sequence). Written as DNA, the CDR3 is TGTGCCAGCAGTTACCGACTCCCCGGACCCTACAATGAGCAGTTCTTC. It codes for CASSYRLPGPYNEQFF.

This clonotype has ten or more counts. J is TRBJ1-1 and V is TRBV29-1; TRBD1 matches at 12 bases. Unmatched junction bases numbered 6, after V lost 4 bases and J lost 6 bases. The CDR3 loop spans 14 amino acids. CDR1 and CDR2 from the germline V gene are SQVTM and ANQGSEA. The CDR3 spells CSVGYGTGGPEAFF. Written as DNA, the CDR3 is TGCAGCGTTGGTTACGGGACAGGGGGCCCTGAAGCTTTCTTT.

The table lists this clonotype with a few counts. This chain joins TRBV20-1 and TRBJ2-3; possible D gene TRBD2, 6 bases. The CDR3 loop spans 13 amino acids. The germline gives CDR1 DFQATT, CDR2 SNEGSKA (reference sequence). V was cut by 5 bases and J by 2 bases, with 11 bases left in between. The CDR3 DNA follows: TGCAGTGCTTTACGGACTAACACAGATACGCAGTATTTT. This translates into CSALRTNTDTQYF.

The V and J genes are TRBV5-4 and TRBJ2-7; D might be TRBD2 (6 bases). This CDR3 has 15 amino acids. V gave up 4 bases and J gave up 5 bases, with 19 bases separating them. Germline lookup yields CDR1 SGHNT and CDR2 YYREEE (reference sequence). The DNA for the CDR3 is TGTGCCAGCAGCCTACCGGGAGACCGAAGAGACGAGCAGTACTTC. It yields the protein CASSLPGDRRDEQYF.

The chain recombines TRBV4-3 with TRBJ2-1; D uncertain. Germline V CDR1 and CDR2: LGHNA, YSLEER. The CDR3 covers 17 residues. Trimming left V 0 bases short and J 3 bases short, with 15 bases between. The CDR3 spells CASSQDLSQALYNEQFF. Written as DNA, the CDR3 is TGCGCCAGCAGCCAAGATCTAAGTCAGGCCCTCTACAATGAGCAGTTCTTC.

J is TRBJ2-7 and V is TRBV12-3 or TRBV12-4; D is perhaps TRBD2 (5 bases). CDR3 size: 13 residues. The ends were cut back, 7 bases at V and 3 bases at J, with 13 bases in the middle. The CDR3 loop reads CASTHGLYYEQYF. DNA of the CDR3: TGTGCCAGCACCCACGGACTCTACTACGAGCAGTACTTC.

This clonotype turned up a few times. This CDR3 reads CASSLDRSGGFYEQYF. CDR3 nucleotide sequence: TGTGCCAGCAGCTTAGACCGTTCAGGAGGGTTTTACGAGCAGTACTTC. The rearrangement uses TRBV11-2 and TRBJ2-7; D perhaps matches TRBD2 (6 bases). V gave up 0 bases and J gave up 4 bases, with 16 bases separating them. This CDR3 has 16 amino acids. Per germline, CDR1 SGHAT and CDR2 FQNNGV.

This clonotype has more than one count but fewer than ten. This chain connects TRBV9 to TRBJ2-3, with D maybe TRBD2 (6 bases). V lost 4 bases, J lost 1 base, and 13 bases lay in between. Germline values: CDR1 SGDLS, CDR2 YYNGEE. The CDR3 has 15 amino acids. The CDR3 DNA sequence: TGTGCCAGCAGCCTCGGGGGTTATGGCACAGATACGCAGTATTTT. This codes for CASSLGGYGTDTQYF.

CDR3 residues: CAISESGLSPLHF. CDR3 bases: TGTGCCATCAGTGAGTCCGGGCTATCACCCCTCCACTTT. The chain uses TRBV10-3 and TRBJ1-6; D is unresolved. This CDR3 contains 13 residues. Germline assignment: CDR1 ENHRY and CDR2 SYGVKD. Trimming shortened V by 0 bases and J by 10 bases, and 7 bases separated the two germline ends.

This clonotype came up a few times. The chain uses TRBV5-1 and TRBJ2-1, with 10 positions matching TRBD1. V dropped 4 bases and J dropped 8; count of bases not matched to a gene: 3. CDR1 and CDR2 (germline): SGHRS, YFSETQ. The CDR3 contains 13 residues. The CDR3 sequence is CASSGGQGHEQFF. In nucleotides, the CDR3 is TGCGCCAGCAGCGGGGGACAGGGGCATGAGCAGTTCTTC.

This clonotype was observed a handful of times. The chain has TRBV11-2 and TRBJ2-7; 7 nucleotides line up with TRBD1. The germline V gene encodes CDR1 SGHAT and CDR2 FQNNGV. The CDR3 contains 15 residues. Losses at the gene ends were 5 bases for V and 7 bases for J; bases not matched to a gene: 14. The CDR3 spells CASSTRDRPGNEQYF. For the CDR3, the DNA is TGTGCCAGCAGCACCCGGGACAGACCTGGGAATGAGCAGTACTTC.

This sequence joins TRBV6-5 and TRBJ2-7, with a possible D match to TRBD2 (6 bases). The J call is doubtful: the DNA matches TRBJ2-5 better. This CDR3 is built from 14 residues. Germline loops: CDR1 MNHEY, CDR2 SVGAGI. CDR3 nucleotide sequence: TGTGCCAGCAGTCATTTCGGGGGACTGGAGACCCAGTACTTC. Translation gives CASSHFGGLETQYF.

V gene TRBV5-1 combines with J gene TRBJ1-5; weak D call: TRBD1 (6 bases). The V gene's germline CDR1 is SGHRS and CDR2 YFSETQ. Trimming removed 4 bases from V and 5 bases from J, with 16 bases in between. The CDR3 has 15 residues. The CDR3 here is CASSPVGGSHQPQHF. In DNA, the CDR3 is TGCGCCAGCAGCCCGGTCGGGGGCAGTCATCAGCCCCAGCATTTT. The full variable domain, with the rest looked up from reference TRBV5-1 and TRBJ1-5, is KAGVTQTPRYLIKTRGQQVTLSCSPISGHRSVSWYQQTPGQGLQFLFEYFSETQRNKGNFPGRFSGRQFSNSRSEMNVSTLELGDSALYLCASSPVGGSHQPQHFGDGTRLSIL.